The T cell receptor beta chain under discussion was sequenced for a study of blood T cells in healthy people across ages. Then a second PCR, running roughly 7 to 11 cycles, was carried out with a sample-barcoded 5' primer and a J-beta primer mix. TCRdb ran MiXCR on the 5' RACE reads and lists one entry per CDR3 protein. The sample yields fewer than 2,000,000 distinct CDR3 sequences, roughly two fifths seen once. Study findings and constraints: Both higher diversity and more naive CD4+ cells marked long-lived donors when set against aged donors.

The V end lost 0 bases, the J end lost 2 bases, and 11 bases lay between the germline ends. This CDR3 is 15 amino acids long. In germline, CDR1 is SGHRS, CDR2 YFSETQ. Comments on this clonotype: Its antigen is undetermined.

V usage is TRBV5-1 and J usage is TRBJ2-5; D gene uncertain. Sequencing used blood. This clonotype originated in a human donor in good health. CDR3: CASSLVSGEQETQYF. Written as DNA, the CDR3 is TGCGCCAGCAGCTTGGTTTCTGGGGAACAAGAGACCCAGTACTTC.